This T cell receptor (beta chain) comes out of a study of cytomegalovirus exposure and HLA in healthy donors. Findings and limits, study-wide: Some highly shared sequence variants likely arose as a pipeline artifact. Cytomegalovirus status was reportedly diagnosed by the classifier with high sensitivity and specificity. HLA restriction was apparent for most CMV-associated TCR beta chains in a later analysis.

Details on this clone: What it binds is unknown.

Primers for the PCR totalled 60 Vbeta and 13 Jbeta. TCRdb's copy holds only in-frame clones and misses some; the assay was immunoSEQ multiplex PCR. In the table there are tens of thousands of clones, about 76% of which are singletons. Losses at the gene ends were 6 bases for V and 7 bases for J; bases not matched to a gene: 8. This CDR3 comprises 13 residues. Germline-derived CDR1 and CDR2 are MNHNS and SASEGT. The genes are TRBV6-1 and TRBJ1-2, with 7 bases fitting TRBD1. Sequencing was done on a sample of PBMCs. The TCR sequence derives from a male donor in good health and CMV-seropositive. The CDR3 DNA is TGTGCCAGCAGGAGACAGGGAGACAGTGGCTACACCTTC. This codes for CASRRQGDSGYTF.